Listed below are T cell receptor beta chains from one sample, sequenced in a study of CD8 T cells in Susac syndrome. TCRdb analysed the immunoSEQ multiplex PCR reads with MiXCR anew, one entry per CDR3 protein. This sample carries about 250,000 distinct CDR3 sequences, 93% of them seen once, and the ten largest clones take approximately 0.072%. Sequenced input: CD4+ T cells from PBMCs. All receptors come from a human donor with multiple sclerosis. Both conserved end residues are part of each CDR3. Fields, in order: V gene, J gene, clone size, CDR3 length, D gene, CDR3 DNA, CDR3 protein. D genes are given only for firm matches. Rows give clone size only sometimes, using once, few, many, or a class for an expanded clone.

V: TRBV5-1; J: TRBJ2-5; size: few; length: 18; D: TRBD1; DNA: TGCGCCAGCAGCCCCCCGGGACAGGGGGCGCCTGGGCAAGAGACCCAGTACTTC; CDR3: CASSPPGQGAPGQETQYF
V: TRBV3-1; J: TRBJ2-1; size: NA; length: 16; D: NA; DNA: TGTGCCAGCAGCCGGTTTCCGGGGGCTCCCTACAATGAGCAGTTCTTC; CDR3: CASSRFPGAPYNEQFF
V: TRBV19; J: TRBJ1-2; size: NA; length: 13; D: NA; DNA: TGTGCCAGTACCTCACTGTGGGGGCTGGGCTACACCTTC; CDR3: CASTSLWGLGYTF
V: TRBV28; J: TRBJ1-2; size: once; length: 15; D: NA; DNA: TGTGCCAGCAGCCCTCAGACCGGGGGCGGGTATGGCTACACCTTC; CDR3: CASSPQTGGGYGYTF
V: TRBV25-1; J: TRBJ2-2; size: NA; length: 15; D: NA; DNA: TGTGCCAGTGCCCGACAGAATGTCAACACCGGGGAGCTGTTTTTT; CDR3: CASARQNVNTGELFF
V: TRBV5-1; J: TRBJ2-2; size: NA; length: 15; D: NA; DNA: TGCGCCAGCAGCTTGGGAAGAACTACCACCGGGGAGCTGTTTTTT; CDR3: CASSLGRTTTGELFF
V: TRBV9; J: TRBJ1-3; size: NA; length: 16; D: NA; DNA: TGTGCCAGCAGCGAGGGGCATTGGGGTGCGGGAAACACCATATATTTT; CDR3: CASSEGHWGAGNTIYF
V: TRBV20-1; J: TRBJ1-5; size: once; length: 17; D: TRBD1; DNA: TGCAGTGCTAGAGTCCAGGGGGAAGATGTAGGCAATCAGCCCCAGCATTTT; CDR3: CSARVQGEDVGNQPQHF
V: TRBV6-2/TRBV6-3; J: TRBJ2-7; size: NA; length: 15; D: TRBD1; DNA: TGTGCCAGCAGCCCCTCCCGTACAGGGGGCGGTGAGCAGTACTTC; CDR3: CASSPSRTGGGEQYF
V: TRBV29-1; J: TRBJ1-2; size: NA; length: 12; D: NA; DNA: TGCAGCGTTGTAGGGCCAGGGTATGGCTACACCTTC; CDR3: CSVVGPGYGYTF
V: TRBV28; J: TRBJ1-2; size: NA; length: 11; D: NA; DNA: TGTGCCAGCTGGGAGAACTATGGCTACACCTTC; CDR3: CASWENYGYTF
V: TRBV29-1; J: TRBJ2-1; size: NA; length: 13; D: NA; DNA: TGCAGCGTTTCCATAGGGAGTGGCAATGAGCAGTTCTTC; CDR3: CSVSIGSGNEQFF
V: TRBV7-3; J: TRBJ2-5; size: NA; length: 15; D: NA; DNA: TGTGCCAGCAGTCCAAACCCGGGACCCACAGAGACCCAGTACTTC; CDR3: CASSPNPGPTETQYF
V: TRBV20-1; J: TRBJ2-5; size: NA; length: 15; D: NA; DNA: TGCAGTGCTAGCAGACCTGGGACCCGCAAAGAGACCCAGTACTTC; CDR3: CSASRPGTRKETQYF
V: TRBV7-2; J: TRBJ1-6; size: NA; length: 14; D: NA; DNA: TGTGCCAGCAGCTTAGTGTTCGGTAATTCACCCCTCCACTTT; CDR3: CASSLVFGNSPLHF
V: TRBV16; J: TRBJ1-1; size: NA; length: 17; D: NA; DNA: TGTGCCAGCAGACGAATATCTGGTCTTTCCGGGGGGACTGAAGCTTTCTTT; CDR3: CASRRISGLSGGTEAFF
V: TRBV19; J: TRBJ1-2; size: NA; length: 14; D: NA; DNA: TGTGCCAGTAGTAGGAAGGCGGGATCCTATGGCTACACCTTC; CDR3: CASSRKAGSYGYTF
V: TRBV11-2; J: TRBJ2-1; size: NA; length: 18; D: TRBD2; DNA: TGTGCCAGCAGCAGGACTAGCGGGAGGGCCAGCTCCTACAATGAGCAGTTCTTC; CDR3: CASSRTSGRASSYNEQFF
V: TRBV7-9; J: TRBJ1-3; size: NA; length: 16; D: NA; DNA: TGTGCCAGCAGCTTAGTTCTCCAGGGACGTGGAAACACCATATATTTT; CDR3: CASSLVLQGRGNTIYF
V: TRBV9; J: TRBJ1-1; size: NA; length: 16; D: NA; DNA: TGTGCCAGCAGCTCCGGAGCCCGGGACCGGAACACTGAAGCTTTCTTT; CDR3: CASSSGARDRNTEAFF
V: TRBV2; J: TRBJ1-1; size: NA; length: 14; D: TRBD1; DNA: TGTGCCAGCAGGGGTCAGGGGGAGGTCACTGAAGCTTTCTTT; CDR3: CASRGQGEVTEAFF
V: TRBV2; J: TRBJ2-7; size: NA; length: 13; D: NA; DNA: TGTGCCAGCAGTGGGACAGCCTCCTACGAGCAGTACTTC; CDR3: CASSGTASYEQYF
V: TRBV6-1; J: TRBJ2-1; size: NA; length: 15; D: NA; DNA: TGTGCCAGCAGGAGGGAGAAGCTCCCCTACAATGAGCAGTTCTTC; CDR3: CASRREKLPYNEQFF
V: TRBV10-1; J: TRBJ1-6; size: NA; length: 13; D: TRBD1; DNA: TGCGCCAGCAGTGAAGGACAGGGGGCCCCGATCCACTTT; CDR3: CASSEGQGAPIHF
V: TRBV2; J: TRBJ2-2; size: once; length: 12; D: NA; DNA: TGTGCCAGTAATAGGAACACCGGGGAGCTGTTTTTT; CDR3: CASNRNTGELFF
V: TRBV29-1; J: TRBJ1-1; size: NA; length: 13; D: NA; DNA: TGCAGCGTTGAAGCCAGGTTGAACACTGAAGCTTTCTTT; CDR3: CSVEARLNTEAFF
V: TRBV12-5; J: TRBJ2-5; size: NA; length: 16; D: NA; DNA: TGTGCTAGTGGTTTGGCCTCCCCGGAGGGACGAGAGACCCAGTACTTC; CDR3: CASGLASPEGRETQYF
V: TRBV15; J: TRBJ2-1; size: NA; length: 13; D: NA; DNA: TGTGCCACCAGCAGAGCTCAGGGAGGTGAGCAGTTCTTC; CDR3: CATSRAQGGEQFF
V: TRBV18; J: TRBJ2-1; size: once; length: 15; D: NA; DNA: TGTGCCAGCTCACCACTAGCCCGACCCTACAATGAGCAGTTCTTC; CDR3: CASSPLARPYNEQFF
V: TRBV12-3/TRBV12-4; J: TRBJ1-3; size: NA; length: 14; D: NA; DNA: TGTGCCAGCAGTTTAGGGGGCGCTGGAAACACCATATATTTT; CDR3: CASSLGGAGNTIYF
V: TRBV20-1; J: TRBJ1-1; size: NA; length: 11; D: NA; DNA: TGCAGTGCTACCGACGACTCTGAAGCTTTCTTT; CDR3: CSATDDSEAFF
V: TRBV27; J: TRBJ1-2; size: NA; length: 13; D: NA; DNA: TGTGCCAGCAGGCCTATGGGAGACTATGGCTACACCTTC; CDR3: CASRPMGDYGYTF
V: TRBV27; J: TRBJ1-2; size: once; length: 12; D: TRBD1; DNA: TGTGCCAGCAGTACAGGGGGCTTCGGCTACACCTTC; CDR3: CASSTGGFGYTF
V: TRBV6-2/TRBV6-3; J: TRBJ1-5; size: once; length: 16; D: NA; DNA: TGTGCCAGCAGGACCCAGTGGGAGGGAACGGGTCAGCCCCAGCATTTT; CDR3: CASRTQWEGTGQPQHF
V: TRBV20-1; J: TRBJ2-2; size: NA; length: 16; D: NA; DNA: TGCAGTGCTAGAGATAGGGACCGGACCGGCACCGGGGAGCTGTTTTTT; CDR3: CSARDRDRTGTGELFF
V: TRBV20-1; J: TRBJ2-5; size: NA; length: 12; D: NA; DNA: TGCAGTGCTAGACCCTTGGGGGAGACCCAGTACTTC; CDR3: CSARPLGETQYF
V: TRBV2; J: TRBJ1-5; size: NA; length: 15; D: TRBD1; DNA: TGTGCCAGCAGTCCTATAGGGACAGTCTATCAGCCCCAGCATTTT; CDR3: CASSPIGTVYQPQHF
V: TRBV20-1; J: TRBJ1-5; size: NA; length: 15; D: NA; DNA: TGCAGTGCTAGATCTCCGGGACGAGGGAATCAGCCCCAGCATTTT; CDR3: CSARSPGRGNQPQHF
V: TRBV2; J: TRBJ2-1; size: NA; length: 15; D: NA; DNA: TGTGCCAGCATACGGAGGGCCAGCTCCTACAATGAGCAGTTCTTC; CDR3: CASIRRASSYNEQFF
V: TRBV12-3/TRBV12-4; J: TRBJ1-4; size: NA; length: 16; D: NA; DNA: TGTGCCAGCAGTTTAGCGATGGCAGGGGAAAATGAAAAACTGTTTTTT; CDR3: CASSLAMAGENEKLFF
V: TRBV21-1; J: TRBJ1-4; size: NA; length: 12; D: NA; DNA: TGTGCCCGGAGCAGAGCAAATGAAAAACTGTTTTTT; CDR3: CARSRANEKLFF
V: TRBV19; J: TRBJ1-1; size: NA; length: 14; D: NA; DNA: TGTGCCAGTAGATGGGCCGGGGTGGACACTGAAGCTTTCTTT; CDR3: CASRWAGVDTEAFF
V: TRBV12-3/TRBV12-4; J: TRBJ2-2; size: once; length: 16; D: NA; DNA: TGTGCCAGCAGTCCCCCCGCAGGGGCGAACACCGGGGAGCTGTTTTTT; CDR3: CASSPPAGANTGELFF
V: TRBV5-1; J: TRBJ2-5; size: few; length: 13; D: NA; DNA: TGTGCCAGCAGTTTAGGGAGTGGGGAGACCCAGTACTTC; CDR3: CASSLGSGETQYF
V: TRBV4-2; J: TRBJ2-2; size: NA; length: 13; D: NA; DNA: TGTGCCAGCAGCCAAGATCAGTCCGGGGAGCTGTTTTTT; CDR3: CASSQDQSGELFF
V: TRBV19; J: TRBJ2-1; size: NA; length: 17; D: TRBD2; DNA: TGTGCCAGTAGCGGGTCCCCGGCGGGGGTGGTAAACAATGAGCAGTTCTTC; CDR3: CASSGSPAGVVNNEQFF
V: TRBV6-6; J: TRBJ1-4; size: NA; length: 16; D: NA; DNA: TGTGCCAGCAGTTACTCGATAGCGGGGGCGAGTGAAAAACTGTTTTTT; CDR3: CASSYSIAGASEKLFF
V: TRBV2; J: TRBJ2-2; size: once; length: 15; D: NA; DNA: TGTGCCAGCAGTGTTTGGGACCAGAACACCGGGGAGCTGTTTTTT; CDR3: CASSVWDQNTGELFF
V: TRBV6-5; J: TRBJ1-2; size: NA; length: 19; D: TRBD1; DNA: TGTGCCAGCAGTTCGCCCCGCCAGGACAGGGGGCTTGTCGGCTATGGCTACACCTTC; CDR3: CASSSPRQDRGLVGYGYTF
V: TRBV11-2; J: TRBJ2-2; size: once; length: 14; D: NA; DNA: TGTGCCAGCAGCTTGGGCGGGGGCCCCGGGGAGCTGTTTTTT; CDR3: CASSLGGGPGELFF
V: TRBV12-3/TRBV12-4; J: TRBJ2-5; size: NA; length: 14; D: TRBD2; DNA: TGTGCCAGCAGTCCCCAAGCGGGAGTGGAGACCCAGTACTTC; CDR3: CASSPQAGVETQYF
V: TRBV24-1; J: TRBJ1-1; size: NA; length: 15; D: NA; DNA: TGTGCCACCAGTGATGTGGGCCCTTTGGGGACTGAAGCTTTCTTT; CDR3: CATSDVGPLGTEAFF
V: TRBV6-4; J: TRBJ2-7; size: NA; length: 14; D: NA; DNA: TGTGCCAGCAGTGAGCAGGGGGGACCCTACGAGCAGTACTTC; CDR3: CASSEQGGPYEQYF
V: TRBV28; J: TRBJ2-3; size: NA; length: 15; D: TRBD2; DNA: TGTGCCAGCGGGGTGCGGGAGGGCCTGACAGATACGCAGTATTTT; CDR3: CASGVREGLTDTQYF
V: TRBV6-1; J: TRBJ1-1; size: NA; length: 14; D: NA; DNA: TGTGCCAGCAGTGTCACGCGAGGGGACACTGAAGCTTTCTTT; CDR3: CASSVTRGDTEAFF
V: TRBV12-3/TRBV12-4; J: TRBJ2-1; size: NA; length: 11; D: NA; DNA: TGTGCCAGCAGTCCCTTGGATGAGCAGTTCTTC; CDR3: CASSPLDEQFF
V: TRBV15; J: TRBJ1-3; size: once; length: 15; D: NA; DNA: TGTGCCACCAGCAGAGATCTGGGTTCTGGAAACACCATATATTTT; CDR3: CATSRDLGSGNTIYF
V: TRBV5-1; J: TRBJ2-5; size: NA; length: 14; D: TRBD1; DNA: TGCGCCAGCAGCTTGAAGGGACAGGTGGAGACCCAGTACTTC; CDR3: CASSLKGQVETQYF